This TCR beta chain was recovered during a study of cytomegalovirus exposure and HLA in healthy donors. This CDR3 spans 12 amino acids. In germline, CDR1 is SGHDT, CDR2 YYEEEE. The V and J ends lost 4 bases and 14 bases, in that order; junction bases with no gene match: 8. On this clone itself: Its specificity is not known.

Study-level results: Confirmation was obtained in vitro that a few CMV-associated chains are specific for CMV antigens. By HLA locus, TCR association rates varied in a later analysis, with DRB1 showing the most and HLA-C the fewest.

Primers included in the PCR were 60 Vbeta and 13 Jbeta primers. Method: immunoSEQ multiplex PCR; TCRdb's copy keeps in-frame clones and lacks some. Among around 120,000 clones listed, over 60% were seen once. The receptor's source is a woman aged 40 to 50 in good health and CMV-seronegative. The chain joins TRBV5-6 to TRBJ2-3, with TRBD1 matching 9 bases. Sequencing was done on a sample of PBMCs. For the CDR3, the DNA is TGTGCCAGCAGCAAGGCCGGGACAGGGCCGTATTTT. Its protein is CASSKAGTGPYF.